The present T cell receptor (beta chain) was sequenced within a study of long-term antiretroviral therapy in people with HIV. General study results and limits: When set beside controls, HIV repertoires had CDR3 length ranges that were narrower. Diversity remained lower than transplant donor controls, even though it increased after ART. Clones that had undergone expansion before ART dominated the repertoire at all time points.

It was version v3.0 of the immunoSEQ assay that was run at survey level. TCRdb keeps only in-frame clones here, not all; method: immunoSEQ multiplex PCR. The sample has some 18,000 clones, about 84% seen once. CDR1 is SGHVS and CDR2 is FNYEAQ in the germline V gene. The CDR3 is 13 residues long. The V gene lost 1 base and the J gene lost 5 bases, with 8 bases spanning the gap. Details on this clone: Its antigen is unknown.

The V gene is TRBV7-6, the J gene TRBJ1-1; no reliable D call. This material consisted of unsorted PBMCs, taken 0.1 years before starting antiretroviral therapy. This sequence was found in a man between 18 and 29 years old with HIV. The CDR3: CASSLDHGTEAFF. CDR3 bases: TGTGCCAGCAGCTTAGATCACGGGACTGAAGCTTTCTTT.